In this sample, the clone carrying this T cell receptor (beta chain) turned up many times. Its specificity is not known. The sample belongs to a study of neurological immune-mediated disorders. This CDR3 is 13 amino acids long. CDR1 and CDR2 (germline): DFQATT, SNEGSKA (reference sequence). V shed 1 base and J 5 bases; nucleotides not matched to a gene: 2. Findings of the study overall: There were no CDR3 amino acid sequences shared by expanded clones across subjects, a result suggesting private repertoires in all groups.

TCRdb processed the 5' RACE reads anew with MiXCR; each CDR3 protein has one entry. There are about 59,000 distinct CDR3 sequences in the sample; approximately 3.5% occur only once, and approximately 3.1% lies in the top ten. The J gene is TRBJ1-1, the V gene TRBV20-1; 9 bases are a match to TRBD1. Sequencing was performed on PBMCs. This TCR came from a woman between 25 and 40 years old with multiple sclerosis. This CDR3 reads CSARGDRETEAFF. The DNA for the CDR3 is TGCAGTGCTAGAGGGGACAGGGAGACTGAAGCTTTCTTT.